What follows describes a single T cell receptor (beta chain). Its antigen is not known. The length of the CDR3 is 14 residues. Germline CDR1 and CDR2: MNHEY and SMNVEV (reference sequence). Trimming removed 3 bases from V and 8 bases from J, with 13 bases in between. Each single cDNA molecule received a unique molecular identifier. A single record per CDR3 protein comes from TCRdb applying MiXCR to the 5' RACE reads. The sample carries about 30,000 distinct CDR3 sequences, approximately 4.8% recorded once. These data are taken from a study of early T cells in non-severe SARS-CoV-2 infection. Across the whole study: Sequencing used unsorted whole-blood bulk RNA, so chains lack pairing.

Points from the study as a whole: Database matching using VDJdb favored anti-spike CD8 responses, with private and CD4 specificities left missing.

The V gene is TRBV27, the J gene TRBJ2-2, with no clear D. The sequenced sample consisted of whole blood. The sequence was collected from an adult who was a healthcare worker with PCR-confirmed SARS-CoV-2 infection or an uninfected control (not recorded which). This chain's CDR3 is CASSLSNMAGELFF. CDR3 coding DNA: TGTGCCAGCAGTTTGTCCAACATGGCGGGGGAGCTGTTTTTT.